Shown below are 32 T cell receptor beta chains from a single sample sequenced in a study of a mutant IDH1 vaccine in newly diagnosed glioma. For these receptors, no antigen is known. Time point meaning: week 35, safety follow-up. Vaccination used 300 ug of mutant IDH1 20-mer peptide per dose, with topical imiquimod. The table came from immunoSEQ multiplex PCR; TCRdb's copy has only in-frame clones and leaves some out. In the table there are about 41,000 clones, approximately 92% of which are singletons. The specimen was PBMCs, collected from a glioma patient whose treatment included an IDH1 peptide vaccine. The receptors were gathered from a man aged 35 to 55 with glioma.

This chain connects TRBV10-3 to TRBJ2-1; weak D call: TRBD2 (5 bases). V was cut by 6 bases and J by 7 bases, with 10 bases left in between. Germline V gene lookup returns CDR1 ENHRY and CDR2 SYGVKD. This CDR3 contains 12 residues. This chain's CDR3 is CAISPRENEQFF. The CDR3 DNA follows: TGTGCCATCAGCCCAAGGGAGAATGAGCAGTTCTTC.

The table lists this clone with a few counts. The V call is TRBV6-6, the J call TRBJ1-2; the D is unclear. With 6 bases removed from V and 0 bases from J, the gap between germline ends came to 11 bases. This CDR3 comprises 14 residues. CDR1 and CDR2 (germline): MNHNY, SVGAGI (reference sequence). The CDR3 is CASSPNEANYGYTF. CDR3 nucleotide sequence: TGTGCCAGCAGCCCCAATGAGGCTAACTATGGCTACACCTTC.

This chain links TRBV5-1 with TRBJ2-1; 11 bases are shared with TRBD2. This CDR3 is 16 amino acids long. CDR1 is SGHRS and CDR2 is YFSETQ in the germline V gene. Germline trimming cut 3 bases from V and 8 bases from J; bases unmatched to any gene: 10. The CDR3 DNA sequence: TGCGCCAGCAGCTACCCCCTAGCGGGAGGTGGCCATGAGCAGTTCTTC. Amino acids: CASSYPLAGGGHEQFF.

This clone was recorded once. The chain has TRBV7-9 and TRBJ2-7, with 7 bases matching TRBD1. CDR1 is SEHNR and CDR2 is FQNEAQ in the germline V gene (reference sequence). V shed 5 bases and J 6 bases; nucleotides not matched to a gene: 19. The CDR3 covers 17 residues. DNA for the CDR3: TGTGCCAGCAGCGACCGGTTCGAAAGACAGGGTCTTAGCGAGCAGTACTTC. It is translated as CASSDRFERQGLSEQYF. The full variable domain, rest sourced from reference TRBV7-9 and TRBJ2-7, is DTGVSQNPRHKITKRGQNVTFRCDPISEHNRLYWYRQTLGQGPEFLTYFQNEAQLEKSRLLSDRFSAERPKGSFSTLEIQRTEQGDSAMYLCASSDRFERQGLSEQYFGPGTRLTVT.

The V gene is TRBV7-6, the J gene TRBJ2-3; D possibly matches TRBD1 or TRBD2 (5 bases each). The CDR3 covers 16 residues. Trimming took 5 bases from V and 0 from J, leaving 15 bases between them. The germline V gene has CDR1 SGHVS and CDR2 FNYEAQ. The CDR3, as DNA: TGTGCCAGCAGCCCCGCTGGGGCGGGCAGCACAGATACGCAGTATTTT. Protein sequence: CASSPAGAGSTDTQYF.

This clone was seen a handful of times. The rearrangement uses TRBV6-4 and TRBJ2-2, with TRBD2 identical over 14 bases. The CDR3 totals 16 residues. CDR1 is MRHNA and CDR2 is SNTAGT in the germline V gene. Unmatched junction bases numbered 2, after V lost 4 bases and J lost 4 bases. CDR3 loop: CASSAGTSGGTGELFF. CDR3 nucleotides: TGTGCCAGCAGTGCCGGGACTAGCGGGGGCACCGGGGAGCTGTTTTTT.

The chain recombines TRBV10-3 with TRBJ2-5; D might be TRBD1 or TRBD2, each matching 5 bases. The last part of the DNA fits TRBJ2-7 better; the J call may be wrong. The germline V gene encodes CDR1 ENHRY and CDR2 SYGVKD. The CDR3 loop spans 14 amino acids. The CDR3 here is CAISEGTSFYEQYF. CDR3 bases: TGTGCCATCAGTGAGGGGACCTCTTTCTACGAGCAGTACTTC.

This chain connects TRBV30 to TRBJ2-1, with TRBD2 identical over 7 bases. V shed 3 bases, J shed 0 bases, and the junction held 11 bases outside the gene matches. Germline values: CDR1 GTSNPN, CDR2 SVGIG (reference sequence). This CDR3 region has 17 residues. Written as DNA, the CDR3 is TGTGCCTGGAGCCTCGGGGTAGCGGGCAGCTCCTACAATGAGCAGTTCTTC. It encodes CAWSLGVAGSSYNEQFF.

V usage is TRBV29-1 and J usage is TRBJ2-7; TRBD2 matches 9 bases. Germline loops: CDR1 SQVTM, CDR2 ANQGSEA. The CDR3 runs 12 residues. The V segment lost 1 base and the J segment 5 bases; nucleotides outside the gene matches: 0. The DNA for the CDR3 is TGCAGCGTTGAAGGACTAGCGGACGAGCAGTACTTC. Residues: CSVEGLADEQYF.

The chain has TRBV30 and TRBJ1-4; D not resolved. Trimming took 0 bases from V and 0 from J, leaving 8 bases between them. The CDR3 loop spans 15 amino acids. In germline, CDR1 is GTSNPN, CDR2 SVGIG (reference sequence). CDR3 loop: CAWSVQRSTNEKLFF. In DNA form, the CDR3 reads TGTGCCTGGAGTGTACAGAGATCAACTAATGAAAAACTGTTTTTT.

The V gene is TRBV7-6, the J gene TRBJ1-4, with D maybe TRBD1 (6 bases). The CDR3 length is 18 residues. Germline CDR1 reads SGHVS; CDR2 reads FNYEAQ. The V and J ends lost 1 base and 0 bases respectively, with 15 bases between them. CDR3 amino acids: CASSLEPLTGATNEKLFF. CDR3 DNA sequence: TGTGCCAGCAGCTTAGAGCCTCTGACAGGAGCAACTAATGAAAAACTGTTTTTT. The whole variable domain, remainder taken from reference TRBV7-6 and TRBJ1-4, is GAGVSQSPRYKVTKRGQDVALRCDPISGHVSLYWYRQALGQGPEFLTYFNYEAQQDKSGLPNDRFSAERPEGSISTLTIQRTEQRDSAMYRCASSLEPLTGATNEKLFFGSGTQLSVL.

The chain links TRBV5-4 to TRBJ1-2, with D unresolved. Trimming removed 0 bases at V and 5 bases at J, with 11 bases between. The CDR3 has 14 residues. Germline assignment: CDR1 SGHNT and CDR2 YYREEE (reference sequence). Written as DNA, the CDR3 is TGTGCCAGCAGCTTGGATCGGAATAGGTATGGCTACACCTTC. It codes for CASSLDRNRYGYTF.

The chain carries TRBV4-2 and TRBJ2-2, with 9 bases aligning to TRBD2. Germline trimming cut 1 base from V and 1 base from J; bases unmatched to any gene: 7. Germline V CDR1 and CDR2: LGHNA, YNFKEQ. The CDR3 contains 18 residues. CDR3 in amino acids: CASSQVGGSGRNTGELFF. In DNA, the CDR3 is TGTGCCAGCAGCCAAGTGGGTGGTAGCGGGAGGAACACCGGGGAGCTGTTTTTT.

This chain links TRBV29-1 with TRBJ1-2; the match to TRBD1 covers 7 bases. CDR3 length: 13 residues. V lost 3 bases to trimming and J lost 2 bases; unmatched junction nucleotides: 3. Germline CDR1 SQVTM, CDR2 ANQGSEA. The CDR3 loop is CSVDPGQNYGYTF. The CDR3 DNA is TGCAGCGTTGACCCGGGACAGAACTATGGCTACACCTTC.

This sequence joins TRBV30 and TRBJ1-2; D is ambiguous. V lost 0 bases to trimming and J lost 5 bases, with 7 bases between them. This CDR3 spans 12 amino acids. Germline V CDR1 and CDR2: GTSNPN, SVGIG (reference sequence). DNA of the CDR3: TGTGCCTGGAGTGTCGGCTTATATGGCTACACCTTC. Its protein product is CAWSVGLYGYTF.

The chain is built from TRBV28 and TRBJ1-1, with a tentative D call TRBD1 (5 bases). Germline-derived CDR1 and CDR2 are MDHEN and SYDVKM. The ends were cut back, 6 bases at V and 7 bases at J, with 18 bases in the middle. This CDR3 spans 14 amino acids. The CDR3 spells CASSLVGGIGEAFF. For the CDR3, the DNA is TGTGCCAGCAGCCTGGTGGGGGGTATCGGTGAAGCTTTCTTT.

V and J are TRBV19 and TRBJ2-3; the D gene is possibly TRBD1 (6 bases). This CDR3 is built from 13 residues. V lost 4 bases, J lost 5 bases, and 10 bases lay in between. Per the germline V gene, CDR1 is LNHDA and CDR2 is SQIVND (reference sequence). The CDR3 nucleotides are TGTGCCAGTAGTAACAGGGAAGGAGATACGCAGTATTTT. Its translation is CASSNREGDTQYF. Using reference TRBV19 and TRBJ2-3 for the parts outside the CDR3, the full variable domain is DGGITQSPKYLFRKEGQNVTLSCEQNLNHDAMYWYRQDPGQGLRLIYYSQIVNDFQKGDIAEGYSVSREKKESFPLTVTSAQKNPTAFYLCASSNREGDTQYFGPGTRLTVL.

The chain has TRBV10-3 and TRBJ2-1, with D tentatively TRBD1 (6 bases). V gave up 4 bases and J gave up 0 bases, with 16 bases separating them. Germline V lookup: CDR1 ENHRY, CDR2 SYGVKD. The CDR3 has 17 amino acids. Written as DNA, the CDR3 is TGTGCCATCAGTGCATTTTTGACAGGCAACTCCTACAATGAGCAGTTCTTC. Its protein is CAISAFLTGNSYNEQFF.

V and J are TRBV19 and TRBJ1-5, with TRBD1 as a possible D gene (5 bases). Germline CDR1 and CDR2: LNHDA and SQIVND (reference sequence). This CDR3 has 14 residues. Deletions cut 1 base from V and 7 bases from J, with 11 bases between. The CDR3 nucleotides read TGTGCCAGTAGTATAGGCAGGGTGGGGCAGCCCCAGCATTTT. Its protein product is CASSIGRVGQPQHF.

The V gene is TRBV5-6, the J gene TRBJ1-1; D is ambiguous. The CDR3 runs to 14 residues. CDR1 SGHDT and CDR2 YYEEEE come from the germline V gene. V lost 5 bases to trimming and J lost 0 bases, with 11 bases between them. Here the CDR3 reads CASSFWRLNTEAFF. CDR3 nucleotides: TGTGCCAGCAGTTTTTGGAGATTGAACACTGAAGCTTTCTTT.

The chain uses TRBV11-2 and TRBJ1-1; D gene uncertain. V lost 0 bases and J 5 bases, leaving 19 bases between the germline ends. In germline, CDR1 is SGHAT, CDR2 FQNNGV. The CDR3 consists of 17 residues. The CDR3 sequence is CASSLDRAVLPRTEAFF. In nucleotides, the CDR3 is TGTGCCAGCAGCTTAGATAGGGCAGTCCTCCCGAGGACTGAAGCTTTCTTT.

The rearrangement uses TRBV10-3 and TRBJ1-5; 7 nucleotides align to TRBD1. The trim removed 6 bases at V and 5 bases at J, leaving 4 bases unmatched. CDR3 length equals 13 residues. CDR1 is ENHRY and CDR2 is SYGVKD in the germline V gene. For the CDR3, the DNA is TGTGCCATCAGGCCAGGGGGTGATCAGCCCCAGCATTTT. Translated: CAIRPGGDQPQHF.

V and J are TRBV20-1 and TRBJ2-5; no firm D call. Per germline, CDR1 DFQATT and CDR2 SNEGSKA (reference sequence). The V end lost 1 base, the J end lost 5 bases, and 5 bases lay between the germline ends. CDR3 length: 11 amino acids. The CDR3 region is CSARGIETQYF. In DNA, the CDR3 is TGCAGTGCTAGAGGAATCGAGACCCAGTACTTC.

This clone was detected only once. This chain uses TRBV7-7 with TRBJ2-2; 8 bases agree with TRBD2. Looked up from germline, CDR1 is SSHAT and CDR2 is FNYEAQ (reference sequence). This CDR3 contains 15 residues. With 5 bases clipped from V and 4 bases from J, the junction kept 6 bases outside the gene matches. Written as DNA, the CDR3 is TGTGCCAGCAGCCCCCTCCTAGCGGGCACCGGGGAGCTGTTTTTT. This encodes CASSPLLAGTGELFF.

In this sample, this clone turned up a few times. The chain carries TRBV4-2 and TRBJ2-1; 9 bases align to TRBD2. Germline V gene lookup returns CDR1 LGHNA and CDR2 YNFKEQ. With V trimmed by 4 bases and J by 4 bases, 5 bases remained unmatched. This CDR3 contains 15 residues. The CDR3 DNA is TGTGCCAGCAGCCTCGAGAGCGGGGGGTACAATGAGCAGTTCTTC. Translating gives CASSLESGGYNEQFF.

The chain links TRBV6-4 to TRBJ2-3; TRBD1 matches 9 bases. The V and J ends lost 6 bases and 2 bases, in that order; junction bases with no gene match: 9. The CDR3 is made up of 16 amino acids. CDR1 MRHNA and CDR2 SNTAGT come from the germline V gene. Written as DNA, the CDR3 is TGTGCCAGCAGCGAACAGGGGGCGAGCATCACAGATACGCAGTATTTT. It codes for CASSEQGASITDTQYF.

This clone appeared once. The V call is TRBV13, the J call TRBJ1-5; the D is unclear. The CDR3 contains 14 residues. The V end lost 4 bases, the J end lost 4 bases, and 11 bases lay between the germline ends. Germline V gene lookup returns CDR1 PRHDT and CDR2 FYEKMQ (reference sequence). Written as DNA, the CDR3 is TGTGCCAGCAGCTACGGACGGTCGAATCAGCCCCAGCATTTT. Translated: CASSYGRSNQPQHF.

The genes are TRBV5-5 and TRBJ2-3; D uncertain. The V and J ends lost 4 bases and 2 bases respectively, with 5 bases between them. There are 12 residues in the CDR3. Germline V gene data show CDR1 as SGHKS and CDR2 as YYEKEE (reference sequence). In nucleotides, the CDR3 is TGTGCCAGCAGCCCCTACACAGATACGCAGTATTTT. Residues: CASSPYTDTQYF.

This clone was recorded once. The chain has TRBV19 and TRBJ2-6; TRBD1 matches 9 bases. V was pared by 7 bases and J by 10 bases, with 5 bases of the junction left unmatched. The CDR3 is 13 amino acids. Germline CDR1 is LNHDA and CDR2 is SQIVND (reference sequence). The CDR3 sequence: CASTDGQGNVLTF. The CDR3 nucleotides read TGTGCCAGTACTGATGGACAGGGGAACGTCCTGACTTTC.

CDR3 sequence (DNA): TGTGCCAGTAGTAATCAGGGGGCGGCGAACAATGAGCAGTTCTTC. This translates into CASSNQGAANNEQFF. This chain uses TRBV19 with TRBJ2-1; 8 nucleotides align to TRBD1. The CDR3 consists of 15 residues. Germline-derived CDR1 and CDR2 are LNHDA and SQIVND (reference sequence). V trimming: 4 bases; J trimming: 5 bases; junction bases outside the gene matches: 7.

The J gene is TRBJ1-2, the V gene TRBV10-3; 7 bases match TRBD1. The junction had 12 bases not matched to a gene; V was cut back by 1 base and J by 4 bases. Germline CDR1 reads ENHRY; CDR2 reads SYGVKD. The CDR3 consists of 17 residues. The CDR3 bases are TGTGCCATCAGTGAGTTCACAGGGGAGAGGGTTATCTATGGCTACACCTTC. It specifies CAISEFTGERVIYGYTF.

V usage is TRBV25-1 and J usage is TRBJ1-2; 7 bases map to TRBD1. The V and J ends lost 3 bases and 4 bases, in that order; junction bases with no gene match: 11. Germline V lookup: CDR1 MGHDK, CDR2 SYGVNS. The CDR3 is 16 amino acids. The CDR3 reads CASSDQTTGFGYGYTF. The CDR3 bases are TGTGCCAGCAGTGATCAAACGACAGGGTTTGGCTATGGCTACACCTTC.